This TCR beta chain was recovered during a study of glioma-infiltrating T cells. CDR1 is SNHLY and CDR2 is FYNNEI in the germline V gene. The CDR3 sequence is 16 residues long. With 3 bases clipped from V and 6 bases from J, the junction kept 13 bases outside the gene matches. This clonotype was seen repeatedly, ten times or more. Using RNA template, CDR3s of TCR alpha and beta were amplified with iRepertoire arm-PCR. Via MiXCR, TCRdb re-called the multiplex PCR reads, giving one row per CDR3 protein. The sample includes about 110,000 distinct CDR3 sequences, approximately 26% seen only once; the top ten take about a third.

The V gene is TRBV2, the J gene TRBJ2-7; TRBD1 matches at 8 bases. Specimen: glioma tissue, nonneoplastic brain tissue, or PBMCs (not recorded which). The source is a human donor with low-grade glioma or glioblastoma, undergoing nonglioma brain surgery, or in good health (not recorded which). The CDR3 DNA reads TGTGCCAGCAGTGATTCCCAGGGGGCGCCCCCCTTCGAGCAGTACTTC. Residues: CASSDSQGAPPFEQYF. Using reference TRBV2 and TRBJ2-7 for the parts outside the CDR3, the full variable domain is EPEVTQTPSHQVTQMGQEVILRCVPISNHLYFYWYRQILGQKVEFLVSFYNNEISEKSEIFDDQFSVERPDGSNFTLKIRSTKLEDSAMYFCASSDSQGAPPFEQYFGPGTRLTVT.